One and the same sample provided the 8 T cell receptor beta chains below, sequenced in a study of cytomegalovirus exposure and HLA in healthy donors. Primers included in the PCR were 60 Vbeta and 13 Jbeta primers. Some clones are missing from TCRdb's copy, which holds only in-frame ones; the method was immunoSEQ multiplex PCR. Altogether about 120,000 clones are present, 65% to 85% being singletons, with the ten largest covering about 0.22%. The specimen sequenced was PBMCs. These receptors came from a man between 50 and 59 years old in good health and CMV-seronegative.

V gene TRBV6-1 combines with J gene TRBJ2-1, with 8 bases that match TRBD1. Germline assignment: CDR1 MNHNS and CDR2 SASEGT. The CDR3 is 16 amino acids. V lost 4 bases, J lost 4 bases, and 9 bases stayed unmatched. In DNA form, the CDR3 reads TGTGCCAGCAGTGTAGTGGACAGGGCCCTATACAATGAGCAGTTCTTC. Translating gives CASSVVDRALYNEQFF.

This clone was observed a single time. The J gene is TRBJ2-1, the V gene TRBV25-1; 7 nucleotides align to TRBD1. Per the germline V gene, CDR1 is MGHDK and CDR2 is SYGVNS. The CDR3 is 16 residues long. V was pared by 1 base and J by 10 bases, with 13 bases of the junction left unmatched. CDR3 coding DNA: TGTGCCAGCAGTGAATCGGCCCTCACACAGGGGAACGAGCAGTTCTTC. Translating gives CASSESALTQGNEQFF.

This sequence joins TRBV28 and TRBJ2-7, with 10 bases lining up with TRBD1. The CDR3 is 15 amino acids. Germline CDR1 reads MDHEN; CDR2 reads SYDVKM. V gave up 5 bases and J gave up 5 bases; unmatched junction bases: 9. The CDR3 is CASSPRRTGGDEQYF. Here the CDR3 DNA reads TGTGCCAGCAGTCCGAGAAGGACAGGGGGTGACGAGCAGTACTTC. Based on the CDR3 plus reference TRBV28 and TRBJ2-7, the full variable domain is DVKVTQSSRYLVKRTGEKVFLECVQDMDHENMFWYRQDPGLGLRLIYFSYDVKMKEKGDIPEGYSVSREKKERFSLILESASTNQTSMYLCASSPRRTGGDEQYFGPGTRLTVT.

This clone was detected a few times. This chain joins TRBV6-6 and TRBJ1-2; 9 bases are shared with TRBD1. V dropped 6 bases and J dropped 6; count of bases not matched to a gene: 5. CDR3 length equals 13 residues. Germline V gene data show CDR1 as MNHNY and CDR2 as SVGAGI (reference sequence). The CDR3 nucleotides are TGTGCCAGCAGCCAGACAGGGGGAGATGGCTACACCTTC. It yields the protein CASSQTGGDGYTF.

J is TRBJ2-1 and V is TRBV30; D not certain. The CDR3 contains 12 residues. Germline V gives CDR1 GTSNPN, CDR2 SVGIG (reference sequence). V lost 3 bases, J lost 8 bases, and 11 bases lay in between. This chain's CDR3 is CAWRLNGHEQFF. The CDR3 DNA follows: TGTGCCTGGAGACTTAATGGGCATGAGCAGTTCTTC.

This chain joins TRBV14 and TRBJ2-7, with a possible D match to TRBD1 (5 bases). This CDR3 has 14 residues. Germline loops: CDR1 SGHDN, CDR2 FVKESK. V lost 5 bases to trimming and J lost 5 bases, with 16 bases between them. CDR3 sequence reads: CASSTIGRVDEQYF. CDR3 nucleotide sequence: TGTGCCAGCAGCACGATAGGCAGGGTCGACGAGCAGTACTTC.

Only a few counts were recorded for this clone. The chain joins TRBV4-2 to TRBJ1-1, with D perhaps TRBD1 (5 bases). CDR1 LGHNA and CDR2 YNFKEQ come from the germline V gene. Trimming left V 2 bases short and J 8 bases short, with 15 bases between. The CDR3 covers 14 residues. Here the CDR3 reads CASSQLLRGGEAFF. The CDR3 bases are TGTGCCAGCAGCCAACTTCTACGGGGGGGAGAAGCTTTCTTT.

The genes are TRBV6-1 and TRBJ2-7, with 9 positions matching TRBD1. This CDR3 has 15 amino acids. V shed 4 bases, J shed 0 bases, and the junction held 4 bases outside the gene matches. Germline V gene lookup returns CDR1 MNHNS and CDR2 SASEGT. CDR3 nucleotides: TGTGCCAGCAGTGCAATACAGGGGGCCTCCTACGAGCAGTACTTC. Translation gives CASSAIQGASYEQYF.